This passage covers 30 T cell receptor beta chains from one sample sequenced in a study of blood T cell repertoires in COVID-19. Sequencing was performed with immunoSEQ multiplex PCR; in TCRdb, only in-frame clones are kept and a portion is missing. The data hold some 200,000 clones, with approximately 90% observed a single time. The sample taken for sequencing was peripheral blood. The receptors were sampled from a man between 35 and 55 years old with active or convalescent COVID-19.

The genes are TRBV11-2 and TRBJ2-2, with 10 positions matching TRBD1. Germline CDR1 and CDR2: SGHAT and FQNNGV. CDR3 size: 18 residues. J lost 4 bases, V lost 10 bases, and 18 bases had no gene match. CDR3 loop: CATNLLRRGQGITGELFF. DNA of the CDR3: TGTGCCACCAACCTCCTGAGAAGGGGACAGGGGATCACCGGGGAGCTGTTTTTT.

The chain recombines TRBV24-1 with TRBJ2-2; D is perhaps TRBD1 (5 bases). This CDR3 region has 15 residues. Germline V gene lookup returns CDR1 KGHDR and CDR2 SFDVKD. V lost 0 bases and J lost 5, with 9 bases in between. The CDR3 nucleotides read TGTGCCACCAGTGATTTGGGACAACAGACCGGGGAGCTGTTTTTT. It codes for CATSDLGQQTGELFF.

V and J are TRBV2 and TRBJ1-2, with 8 bases that match TRBD1. With 4 bases clipped from V and 3 bases from J, the junction kept 1 base outside the gene matches. CDR1 and CDR2 (germline): SNHLY, FYNNEI. The CDR3 runs 13 residues. CDR3 in amino acids: CASSVQGDYGYTF. The CDR3 DNA is TGTGCCAGCAGTGTACAGGGGGACTATGGCTACACCTTC. Full variable domain (rest looked up from reference TRBV2 and TRBJ1-2): EPEVTQTPSHQVTQMGQEVILRCVPISNHLYFYWYRQILGQKVEFLVSFYNNEISEKSEIFDDQFSVERPDGSNFTLKIRSTKLEDSAMYFCASSVQGDYGYTFGSGTRLTVV.

The V and J genes are TRBV2 and TRBJ2-5; 10 bases fit TRBD1. This CDR3 has 16 amino acids. CDR1 and CDR2 (germline): SNHLY, FYNNEI. Trimming at V came to 1 base and at J to 0 bases, leaving 2 bases not matched to a gene. In DNA form, the CDR3 reads TGTGCCAGCAGTGAAGGGGACAGGGGTTACCAAGAGACCCAGTACTTC. Translated: CASSEGDRGYQETQYF.

The chain combines TRBV7-3 with TRBJ2-3; no definite D call. V shed 5 bases and J shed 1 base, with 10 bases lying between them. Looked up from germline, CDR1 is SGHTA and CDR2 is FQGTGA. This CDR3 is 14 amino acids long. The CDR3 DNA reads TGTGCCAGCAGCCCCACGACTGGCACAGATACGCAGTATTTT. Its protein product is CASSPTTGTDTQYF.

This clone turned up a few times. The chain couples TRBV12-3 or TRBV12-4 to TRBJ2-5, with D perhaps TRBD2 (5 bases). Trimming shortened V by 1 base and J by 5 bases, and 8 bases separated the two germline ends. This CDR3 is 13 amino acids long. The CDR3 reads CASSLVGVETQYF. CDR3 DNA sequence: TGTGCCAGCAGTTTAGTGGGAGTGGAGACCCAGTACTTC.

The chain joins TRBV10-3 to TRBJ1-2, with 10 bases that match TRBD1. This CDR3 region has 18 residues. The V gene's germline CDR1 is ENHRY and CDR2 SYGVKD. V was pared by 4 bases and J by 0 bases, with 11 bases of the junction left unmatched. This chain's CDR3 is CAISGWTGGPVANYGYTF. In nucleotides, the CDR3 is TGTGCCATCAGTGGGTGGACAGGGGGACCCGTCGCTAACTATGGCTACACCTTC.

This chain connects TRBV18 to TRBJ2-1, with TRBD1 identical over 12 bases. V gave up 3 bases and J gave up 5 bases; unmatched junction bases: 2. Germline V gene data show CDR1 as KGHSH and CDR2 as LQKENI. The CDR3 has 15 residues. This CDR3 is CASSPGQGAHNEQFF. CDR3 coding DNA: TGTGCCAGCTCACCGGGACAGGGGGCCCACAATGAGCAGTTCTTC.

V is TRBV6-2 or TRBV6-3 and J is TRBJ2-5, with 14 bases that match TRBD2. Germline values: CDR1 MNHEY, CDR2 SVGEGT. CDR3 length: 17 residues. After removal of 6 bases from V and 1 base from J, the junction contained 7 bases not matched to a gene. CDR3 sequence (DNA): TGTGCCAGCAGCCAGAGACTAGCGGGGGGGCCCCAAGAGACCCAGTACTTC. It encodes CASSQRLAGGPQETQYF.

V usage is TRBV7-2 and J usage is TRBJ2-5; 9 bases line up with TRBD1. From germline, CDR1 is SGHTA and CDR2 FQGNSA. The CDR3 runs to 14 residues. The V segment lost 3 bases and the J segment 5 bases; nucleotides outside the gene matches: 4. CDR3 nucleotide sequence: TGTGCCAGCAGCTTGGACAGGGGCGGGGAGACCCAGTACTTC. The encoded protein is CASSLDRGGETQYF.

V usage is TRBV11-2 and J usage is TRBJ2-5; no clear D. Germline V lookup: CDR1 SGHAT, CDR2 FQNNGV. The ends were cut back, 1 base at V and 2 bases at J, with 5 bases in the middle. The CDR3 sequence is 13 residues long. The DNA for the CDR3 is TGTGCCAGCAGCTTAGTTCAACAAGAGACCCAGTACTTC. Residues: CASSLVQQETQYF.

J is TRBJ2-2 and V is TRBV5-1; D gene uncertain. The V gene lost 0 bases and the J gene lost 3 bases, with 12 bases spanning the gap. This CDR3 is 16 amino acids long. Germline-derived CDR1 and CDR2 are SGHRS and YFSETQ. This CDR3 is CASSLGLAVDTGELFF. The CDR3 nucleotides are TGCGCCAGCAGCTTGGGACTGGCAGTGGACACCGGGGAGCTGTTTTTT. The full variable domain, with the rest looked up from reference TRBV5-1 and TRBJ2-2, is KAGVTQTPRYLIKTRGQQVTLSCSPISGHRSVSWYQQTPGQGLQFLFEYFSETQRNKGNFPGRFSGRQFSNSRSEMNVSTLELGDSALYLCASSLGLAVDTGELFFGEGSRLTVL.

The V and J genes are TRBV5-6 and TRBJ1-4; tentatively, D is TRBD1 (5 bases). The V end lost 2 bases, the J end lost 7 bases, and 12 bases lay between the germline ends. This CDR3 comprises 14 residues. The V gene's germline CDR1 is SGHDT and CDR2 YYEEEE. DNA of the CDR3: TGTGCCAGCAGCTTCCAGGGATTGCGTGAAAAACTGTTTTTT. Its protein product is CASSFQGLREKLFF.

The V and J genes are TRBV3-1 (or the pseudogene TRBV3-2) and TRBJ2-1; 14 bases agree with TRBD2. With 0 bases clipped from V and 8 bases from J, the junction kept 3 bases outside the gene matches. The CDR3 spans 16 residues. In germline, CDR1 is LGHDT, CDR2 YNNKEL (reference sequence). The DNA for the CDR3 is TGTGCCAGCAGCCAAGAGAGACTAGCGGGGGGGCATGAGCAGTTCTTC. Translation: CASSQERLAGGHEQFF.

The V gene is TRBV6-5, the J gene TRBJ1-2; 8 positions match TRBD1. CDR3 length: 13 amino acids. Unmatched junction bases numbered 6, after V lost 4 bases and J lost 8 bases. The germline CDR1 and CDR2 sequences are MNHEY and SVGAGI. In DNA, the CDR3 is TGTGCCAGCAGTTTCGACAGGGGCGAAGGCTACACCTTC. Amino acid sequence: CASSFDRGEGYTF.

This chain links TRBV10-3 with TRBJ2-7, with 7 bases lining up with TRBD1. V lost 11 bases and J lost 2; bases outside the gene matches: 3. The CDR3 is 11 amino acids. The germline CDR1 and CDR2 sequences are ENHRY and SYGVKD. The DNA for the CDR3 is TGTGCCTCCGGGACAGCCTACGAGCAGTACTTC. Amino acids: CASGTAYEQYF.

This chain joins TRBV6-5 and TRBJ2-7, with 7 positions matching TRBD1. Germline CDR1 MNHEY, CDR2 SVGAGI. This CDR3 contains 15 residues. After removal of 6 bases from V and 2 bases from J, the junction contained 10 bases not matched to a gene. CDR3 in DNA: TGTGCCAGCAGCCCCCCCGGGACAGTAACCTACGAGCAGTACTTC. This translates into CASSPPGTVTYEQYF.

This clone was counted once. J is TRBJ1-2 and V is TRBV6-5; TRBD1 aligns across 7 bases. In germline, CDR1 is MNHEY, CDR2 SVGAGI. The CDR3 consists of 15 residues. The junction had 13 bases not matched to a gene; V was cut back by 7 bases and J by 5 bases. This CDR3 is CASTTPGQSFYGYTF. CDR3 in DNA: TGTGCCAGCACCACTCCGGGACAGTCCTTTTATGGCTACACCTTC.

The J gene is TRBJ2-7, the V gene TRBV25-1, with TRBD1 as a possible D gene (6 bases). This CDR3 is 13 amino acids long. Germline-derived CDR1 and CDR2 are MGHDK and SYGVNS. Trimming removed 8 bases at V and 0 bases at J, with 11 bases between. The CDR3 reads CASSQGHSYEQYF. Written as DNA, the CDR3 is TGTGCCAGCTCACAGGGCCACTCCTACGAGCAGTACTTC.

The V and J genes are TRBV6-6 and TRBJ1-1; D is unclear. Germline V gene data show CDR1 as MNHNY and CDR2 as SVGAGI (reference sequence). The V end was cut by 2 bases, the J end by 1 base, with 11 bases between. The CDR3 is 15 residues long. Here the CDR3 DNA reads TGTGCCAGCAGTTACGCGGCCAGCCAGAACACTGAAGCTTTCTTT. Its translation is CASSYAASQNTEAFF.

V usage is TRBV6-2 or TRBV6-3 and J usage is TRBJ1-2, with 8 bases lining up with TRBD1. This CDR3 has 18 amino acids. Germline V gives CDR1 MNHEY, CDR2 SVGEGT. V dropped 2 bases and J dropped 4; count of bases not matched to a gene: 15. In nucleotides, the CDR3 is TGTGCCAGCAGTTACGACTCCCGGACAGGGATGAAGGGCTATGGCTACACCTTC. Translation gives CASSYDSRTGMKGYGYTF.

This chain's CDR3 is CASSGGEVGQPQHF. For the CDR3, the DNA is TGTGCCAGCTCGGGAGGGGAAGTAGGTCAGCCCCAGCATTTT. The chain has TRBV6-5 and TRBJ1-5, with D possibly being TRBD1 (5 bases). The length of the CDR3 is 14 residues. V gave up 8 bases and J gave up 6 bases, with 17 bases separating them. Germline V lookup: CDR1 MNHEY, CDR2 SVGAGI.

The chain's CDR3 is CASSVTSTNTGELFF. For the CDR3, the DNA is TGTGCCAGCAGCGTCACTAGCACGAACACCGGGGAGCTGTTTTTT. The chain has TRBV9 and TRBJ2-2, with a possible D match to TRBD2 (6 bases). Germline-derived CDR1 and CDR2 are SGDLS and YYNGEE. This CDR3 comprises 15 residues. With 2 bases removed from V and 0 bases from J, the gap between germline ends came to 8 bases.

This rearrangement joins TRBV21-1 to TRBJ2-1; the table's TRBD1 call for D was not verified on the DNA. TRBV21-1 is assigned pseudogene status. This CDR3 region has 17 residues. DNA of the CDR3: TGTGCCAGCAGCAAAACTCTCTTAGGGGATGGCTACAATGAGCAGTTCTTC. As protein: CASSKTLLGDGYNEQFF.

This chain's CDR3 is CASSPEASGGAFYNEQFF. CDR3 sequence (DNA): TGTGCCAGCTCACCGGAAGCTAGCGGGGGGGCCTTCTACAATGAGCAGTTCTTC. This chain links TRBV18 with TRBJ2-1; 12 bases match TRBD2. The CDR3 loop spans 18 amino acids. CDR1 KGHSH and CDR2 LQKENI come from the germline V gene. The junction had 9 bases not matched to a gene; V was cut back by 3 bases and J by 3 bases.

This clone appeared a single time. The rearrangement links TRBV3-1 (or the pseudogene TRBV3-2) to TRBJ1-4, with a possible D match to TRBD1 (5 bases). This CDR3 comprises 14 residues. V lost 4 bases and J lost 7, with 13 bases in between. Germline V gene sequence: CDR1 LGHDT, CDR2 YNNKEL (reference sequence). The CDR3 spells CASSLGQGGEKLFF. The CDR3 DNA sequence: TGTGCCAGCAGCCTGGGGCAGGGAGGTGAAAAACTGTTTTTT.

V usage is TRBV25-1 and J usage is TRBJ1-4; TRBD1 might be the D (6 bases). Trimming took 3 bases from V and 3 from J, leaving 14 bases between them. The germline V gene has CDR1 MGHDK and CDR2 SYGVNS. The CDR3 totals 16 residues. The CDR3 DNA sequence: TGTGCCAGCAGTGACCCCCGGACAGACCCTAATGAAAAACTGTTTTTT. This sequence encodes CASSDPRTDPNEKLFF.

This clone was observed once. The chain combines TRBV4-3 with TRBJ2-1, with TRBD2 identical over 11 bases. Germline lookup yields CDR1 LGHNA and CDR2 YSLEER. J gave up 8 bases and V 5 bases, and 5 bases lay outside the gene matches. The CDR3 has 14 residues. The CDR3 DNA sequence: TGCGCCAGCAGCGATAGCGGGGGGGCGTATGAGCAGTTCTTC. Amino acids: CASSDSGGAYEQFF.

The V and J genes are TRBV7-6 and TRBJ2-7; TRBD1 agrees at 10 bases. This CDR3 is 15 amino acids long. The germline V gene encodes CDR1 SGHVS and CDR2 FNYEAQ. The trim removed 5 bases at V and 2 bases at J, leaving 6 bases unmatched. DNA for the CDR3: TGTGCCAGCAGCGACGACAGGGGGCCAACCTACGAGCAGTACTTC. It translates to CASSDDRGPTYEQYF.

This sequence joins TRBV19 and TRBJ2-7, with TRBD1 matching over 7 bases. CDR3 length equals 15 residues. CDR1 and CDR2 (germline): LNHDA, SQIVND (reference sequence). V shed 6 bases, J shed 1 base, and the junction held 9 bases outside the gene matches. The chain's CDR3 is CASSPFGQESYEQYF. The CDR3 DNA follows: TGTGCCAGTAGCCCCTTCGGACAGGAGTCCTACGAGCAGTACTTC.